These 27 T cell receptor beta chains were all obtained from the same sample, sequenced in a study of metastatic and nonmetastatic thyroid tumors. No patient had received any treatment before thyroid surgery. TCRdb reprocessed the PCR reads via MiXCR. The sample includes about 69,000 clones, approximately 15% of them seen just once. Sequenced sample: blood. These receptors all come from a male donor with papillary thyroid cancer or a benign thyroid nodule (not recorded which). Some clones in this sample may be carry-over from other donors' samples.

This clone was seen ten or more times. The chain joins TRBV9 to TRBJ1-2; tentatively, D is TRBD1 (5 bases). CDR1 SGDLS and CDR2 YYNGEE come from the germline V gene. The CDR3 sequence is 14 residues long. V gave up 4 bases and J gave up 6 bases, with 16 bases separating them. This chain's CDR3 is CASSKRGEGDGYTF. In DNA form, the CDR3 reads TGTGCCAGCAGCAAACGGGGAGAAGGGGATGGCTACACCTTC. Full variable domain (outside the CDR3, taken from reference TRBV9 and TRBJ1-2): DSGVTQTPKHLITATGQRVTLRCSPRSGDLSVYWYQQSLDQGLQFLIQYYNGEERAKGNILERFSAQQFPDLHSELNLSSLELGDSALYFCASSKRGEGDGYTFGSGTRLTVV.

This clone was found many times. This chain connects TRBV20-1 to TRBJ2-7; TRBD2 aligns across 14 bases. Germline lookup yields CDR1 DFQATT and CDR2 SNEGSKA (reference sequence). The CDR3 contains 12 residues. The V and J ends lost 6 bases and 7 bases, in that order; junction bases with no gene match: 2. The CDR3 DNA reads TGCAGTGCGGGACTAGCGGGAGTGGAGCAGTACTTC. The encoded protein is CSAGLAGVEQYF.

This clone was found many times. One end of the junction varies from germline; a read error may be responsible. The chain links TRBV7-7 to TRBJ2-1; D gene ambiguous. CDR3 length: 13 amino acids. Germline-derived CDR1 and CDR2 are SSHAT and FNYEAQ (reference sequence). The DNA of the CDR3 is TGTGCTAGCAGCTTAGGTTTCGACAATGAGCAGTTCTTC. As protein: CASSLGFDNEQFF. The whole variable domain, remainder taken from reference TRBV7-7 and TRBJ2-1, is GAGVSQSPRYKVTKRGQDVTLRCDPISSHATLYWYQQALGQGPEFLTYFNYEAQPDKSGLPSDRFSAERPEGSISTLTIQRTEQRDSAMYRCASSLGFDNEQFFGPGTRLTVL.

This clone has ten or more counts. The chain combines TRBV28 with TRBJ1-2; tentative D call: TRBD1 (6 bases). CDR3 length: 13 amino acids. The V end was cut by 6 bases, the J end by 6 bases, with 14 bases between. The germline gives CDR1 MDHEN, CDR2 SYDVKM. CDR3 region: CASRSRDIHGYTF. The CDR3 DNA follows: TGTGCCAGCAGATCCCGGGACATTCATGGCTACACCTTC.

This clone was observed many times. The chain uses TRBV6-1 and TRBJ2-7; D gene uncertain. This CDR3 has 11 amino acids. CDR1 is MNHNS and CDR2 is SASEGT in the germline V gene. V lost 5 bases, J lost 2 bases, and 4 bases lay in between. This CDR3 is CASSLTYEQYF. The CDR3 nucleotides are TGTGCCAGCAGTTTAACCTACGAGCAGTACTTC.

The J gene is TRBJ2-7, the V gene TRBV5-1; 12 positions match TRBD1. The CDR3 covers 14 residues. Germline loops: CDR1 SGHRS, CDR2 YFSETQ. The ends lost 4 bases at V and 7 bases at J; junction bases unmatched: 6. In DNA, the CDR3 is TGCGCCAGCAGCCAAGGGACAGGGGGCTTAGAGCAGTACTTC. This sequence encodes CASSQGTGGLEQYF.

This clone came up many times. V usage is TRBV5-1 and J usage is TRBJ2-5, with 9 bases aligning to TRBD2. Germline CDR1 and CDR2: SGHRS and YFSETQ. There are 14 residues in the CDR3. After removal of 4 bases from V and 2 bases from J, the junction contained 3 bases not matched to a gene. CDR3 sequence reads: CASSATSGQETQYF. The DNA for the CDR3 is TGCGCCAGCAGCGCAACTAGCGGGCAAGAGACCCAGTACTTC.

This clone was counted ten times or more. This chain connects TRBV2 to TRBJ1-6; D not certain. Looked up from germline, CDR1 is SNHLY and CDR2 is FYNNEI. This CDR3 contains 16 residues. Trimming left V 6 bases short and J 0 bases short, with 12 bases between. Here the CDR3 DNA reads TGTGCCAGCAGCGAACACCTGAGCTCCTATAATTCACCCCTCCACTTT. It yields the protein CASSEHLSSYNSPLHF.

This clone was seen many times. V gene TRBV6-5 combines with J gene TRBJ1-2; D unclear. The germline V and J ends were trimmed by 2 bases and 3 bases, with 7 bases remaining between them. CDR1 is MNHEY and CDR2 is SVGAGI in the germline V gene. This CDR3 is built from 13 residues. CDR3: CASSYGADYGYTF. The CDR3 DNA follows: TGTGCCAGCAGTTACGGCGCAGACTATGGCTACACCTTC.

In this sample, this clone turned up many times. The chain recombines TRBV5-4 with TRBJ2-3, with 13 bases lining up with TRBD2. The CDR3 has 15 amino acids. J gave up 7 bases and V 5 bases, and 7 bases lay outside the gene matches. Germline V gene data show CDR1 as SGHNT and CDR2 as YYREEE (reference sequence). CDR3 DNA: TGTGCCAGCAGTCCCGGGACTAGCGGGATTTATACGCAGTATTTT. Translation gives CASSPGTSGIYTQYF. The whole variable domain, remainder taken from reference TRBV5-4 and TRBJ2-3, is ETGVTQSPTHLIKTRGQQVTLRCSSQSGHNTVSWYQQALGQGPQFIFQYYREEENGRGNFPPRFSGLQFPNYSSELNVNALELDDSALYLCASSPGTSGIYTQYFGPGTRLTVL.

The chain joins TRBV20-1 to TRBJ2-3; TRBD1 is a possible D gene (6 bases). Germline CDR1 and CDR2: DFQATT and SNEGSKA (reference sequence). Trimming took 4 bases from V and 2 from J, leaving 19 bases between them. The CDR3 totals 16 residues. The CDR3 region is CSATYLARGYTDTQYF. The CDR3 nucleotides read TGCAGTGCTACATATCTTGCCAGGGGTTACACAGATACGCAGTATTTT.

With respect to this clone: Since no conserved phenylalanine or tryptophan closes the CDR3, a read error is the likely cause. V is TRBV30 and J is TRBJ1-1, with a possible D match to TRBD1 (6 bases). Looked up from germline, CDR1 is GTSNPN and CDR2 is SVGIG (reference sequence). This CDR3 is 14 amino acids long. V shed 2 bases and J shed 4 bases, with 14 bases lying between them. CDR3 amino acids: CAWSRGPMVTEAFS. The DNA of the CDR3 is TGTGCCTGGAGTCGGGGGCCCATGGTCACTGAAGCTTTCTCT.

Comment on this clone: The junction departs from germline at one end; a sequencing error may be responsible. The V gene is TRBV25-1, the J gene TRBJ1-1, with TRBD1 matching over 9 bases. The CDR3 is 14 amino acids. Looked up from germline, CDR1 is MGHDK and CDR2 is SYGVNS. For the CDR3, the DNA is TGTTCCAGCAGTGACCTGGACAGGGGCACTGAAGCTTTCTTT. It specifies CSSSDLDRGTEAFF.

Concerning this clone: With a much larger clone just one base away, this may be a read error. This sequence joins TRBV9 and TRBJ2-3; D is uncertain. Germline V gene lookup returns CDR1 SGDLS and CDR2 YYNGEE. CDR3 length: 12 amino acids. V lost 4 bases, J lost 5 bases, and 8 bases lay in between. Here the CDR3 DNA reads TGTGCCAGCAGCTCAAAGGGAGATACGCAGTATTTT. Protein product: CASSSKGDTQYF.

This clone was found once. V and J are TRBV18 and TRBJ2-7, with D possibly being TRBD1 or TRBD2 (6 bases each). Trimming left V 4 bases short and J 2 bases short, with 12 bases between. This CDR3 is 14 amino acids long. Germline CDR1 KGHSH, CDR2 LQKENI. The CDR3 DNA is TGTGCCAGCTCACGGGGGGCGCAAACCTACGAGCAGTACTTC. Translation gives CASSRGAQTYEQYF.

This clone appeared many times. V and J are TRBV6-1 and TRBJ1-3; D not resolved. Germline V gives CDR1 MNHNS, CDR2 SASEGT. The CDR3 has 13 amino acids. V lost 6 bases to trimming and J lost 3 bases, with 9 bases between them. The CDR3 protein is CASRVESGNTIYF. CDR3 sequence (DNA): TGTGCCAGCAGAGTTGAGAGTGGAAACACCATATATTTT.

This clone was detected ten times or more. In DNA, the CDR3 is TGTGCCAGCAGCTTGAGTCCCCTCCACTTT. It yields the protein CASSLSPLHF. The chain joins TRBV5-8 to TRBJ1-6; D gene unclear. The CDR3 has 10 residues. The germline gives CDR1 SGHTS, CDR2 YDEGEE. Trimming pared 1 base from V and 13 bases from J, leaving 3 bases between.

As to this clone: The junction differs from germline at one of its ends, possibly a read error. The chain joins TRBV11-2 to TRBJ2-1, with TRBD2 identical over 10 bases. The germline V gene has CDR1 SGHAT and CDR2 FQNNGV. This CDR3 is 16 amino acids long. In DNA, the CDR3 is TGTGCTAGCAGCTTAGAATCGACTAGCGGGTACAATGGGCAGTTCTTC. Its protein product is CASSLESTSGYNGQFF.

There are many counts of this clone. The chain employs TRBV29-1 and TRBJ2-1; 8 bases fit TRBD1. V dropped 6 bases and J dropped 0; count of bases not matched to a gene: 10. The CDR3 loop spans 16 amino acids. Germline-derived CDR1 and CDR2 are SQVTM and ANQGSEA. CDR3 sequence reads: CSVHLGQVSSYNEQFF. CDR3 bases: TGCAGCGTCCACCTGGGACAGGTGAGCTCCTACAATGAGCAGTTCTTC.

This clone was counted a few times. V and J are TRBV12-3 or TRBV12-4 and TRBJ1-5; perhaps TRBD1 as D (5 bases). The CDR3 totals 15 residues. Trimming removed 3 bases at V and 4 bases at J, with 13 bases between. The DNA of the CDR3 is TGTGCCAGCAGTTTTCGGCAGGGAGCAAATCAGCCCCAGCATTTT. Translation gives CASSFRQGANQPQHF.

A few counts support this clone. CDR3 in DNA: TGTGCCAGCAGCTCCCGGACTTCCCTCGCCAGTGAGCAGTTCTTC. Translating gives CASSSRTSLASEQFF. The chain employs TRBV7-6 and TRBJ2-1; TRBD2 might be the D (5 bases). This CDR3 region has 15 residues. Germline V gene sequence: CDR1 SGHVS, CDR2 FNYEAQ. The V end lost 4 bases, the J end lost 9 bases, and 19 bases lay between the germline ends. The full variable domain, its missing parts supplied by reference TRBV7-6 and TRBJ2-1, is GAGVSQSPRYKVTKRGQDVALRCDPISGHVSLYWYRQALGQGPEFLTYFNYEAQQDKSGLPNDRFSAERPEGSISTLTIQRTEQRDSAMYRCASSSRTSLASEQFFGPGTRLTVL.

This clone was seen at least ten times. This chain connects TRBV12-3 or TRBV12-4 to TRBJ2-3, with 8 nucleotides matching TRBD1. This CDR3 has 14 amino acids. Germline trimming cut 6 bases from V and 2 bases from J; bases unmatched to any gene: 4. The CDR3 is CASSGQGTTDTQYF. The CDR3 DNA follows: TGTGCCAGCAGCGGACAGGGAACCACAGATACGCAGTATTTT.

There are many counts of this clone. This sequence joins TRBV28 and TRBJ2-7; D gene uncertain. The CDR3 totals 11 residues. Trimming stripped 4 bases from V and 2 bases from J, with 3 bases between. CDR1 is MDHEN, CDR2 SYDVKM, per germline. The CDR3 DNA reads as TGTGCCAGCAGTTCCCCCTACGAGCAGTACTTC. Its translation: CASSSPYEQYF. Full variable domain (outside the CDR3, taken from reference TRBV28 and TRBJ2-7): DVKVTQSSRYLVKRTGEKVFLECVQDMDHENMFWYRQDPGLGLRLIYFSYDVKMKEKGDIPEGYSVSREKKERFSLILESASTNQTSMYLCASSSPYEQYFGPGTRLTVT.

This clone has more than one count but fewer than ten. The chain couples TRBV28 to TRBJ2-6; D gene uncertain. The CDR3 contains 16 residues. Germline CDR1 reads MDHEN; CDR2 reads SYDVKM. V gave up 3 bases and J gave up 4 bases, with 13 bases separating them. The CDR3 DNA is TGTGCCAGCAGTTTTTTTGGGTTCTCGGGGGCCAACGTCCTGACTTTC. This encodes CASSFFGFSGANVLTF.

This clone was counted many times. A read error may explain this, as a much larger clone is one base away. This CDR3 fails to terminate in the conserved phenylalanine or tryptophan, so it likely reflects a read error. The chain is built from TRBV6-5 and TRBJ1-1; D gene unclear. Germline-derived CDR1 and CDR2 are MNHEY and SVGAGI. V lost 2 bases, J lost 1 base, and 11 bases lay in between. This CDR3 comprises 15 residues. CDR3 DNA sequence: TGTGCCAGCAGTTACATCGGGCAAAGGAACACTGAAGCTTTCTCT. Its protein product is CASSYIGQRNTEAFS.

This clone was recorded many times. This sequence joins TRBV7-2 and TRBJ2-3, with TRBD2 matching 14 bases. This CDR3 has 18 residues. Germline values: CDR1 SGHTA, CDR2 FQGNSA. V lost 4 bases and J lost 0; bases outside the gene matches: 6. The CDR3 is CASSSGTSGSGSTDTQYF. For the CDR3, the DNA is TGTGCCAGCAGCTCCGGGACTAGCGGGAGCGGGAGCACAGATACGCAGTATTTT.

CDR3 loop: CASSIDSVGGRFTDTQYF. DNA for the CDR3: TGTGCCAGTAGTATAGATTCGGTAGGCGGCCGCTTCACAGATACGCAGTATTTT. The chain combines TRBV19 with TRBJ2-3; D unresolved. The length of the CDR3 is 18 residues. The germline V gene encodes CDR1 LNHDA and CDR2 SQIVND (reference sequence). Deletions cut 0 bases from V and 2 bases from J, with 18 bases between.